The source of this T cell receptor (beta chain) is a study of glioma-infiltrating T cells (dated by TCRdb to the mid-2010s). Study-wide context: Sequencing of TCR alpha- and beta-chain repertoires was performed on glioma tissue, on non-neoplastic brain tissue, and on matched peripheral blood mononuclear cells. To gauge divergence between tissue and blood T-cell populations, every tissue-infiltrating repertoire was compared against the peripheral blood repertoire from the same patient. Three low-grade glioma patients, roughly 8 primary glioblastoma patients and three non-glioma patients contributing non-neoplastic brain tissue were included in the paired cohort.

Results and caveats for the whole study, not just this receptor: Group comparisons rested on small numbers: three non-neoplastic, three low-grade glioma and several glioblastoma patients. VJ-independent divergence between tissue and blood was lower than expected in non-neoplastic patients but higher than expected in all gliomas, particularly low-grade gliomas. Very few CDR3 sequences were shared between tissue and blood, attributed to high CDR3 diversity and limited sampling.

TCR alpha and beta CDR3 regions were amplified with the iRepertoire nested amplicon-rescue multiplex PCR (arm-PCR) platform from RNA. The input for one-step reverse transcription and amplification was roughly 85-400 ng of tissue mRNA or PBMC total RNA. Following bead purification, Illumina adapters were added through a secondary multiplex PCR, and the libraries were then gel-purified between 200 and 400 bp. Internal 6-nucleotide barcodes were carried by the libraries and were used for demultiplexing. Libraries were sequenced on an Illumina MiSeq with 2x220 or 2x250 nucleotide paired-end reads. From the authors' description of their analysis: Paired reads were merged using FLASH 1.2.11 and were aligned to the GRCh37 human genome using BWA-MEM, after which TRA and TRB reads were extracted. V and J assignment used an IMGT-derived reference of cassette sequences and CDR3 motifs that included pseudogenes. Reads were translated in three frames, and productive CDR3s were defined by a C…FGXG motif without stop codons. A clonotype was defined as a unique combination of a V-J cassette pair and a CDR3 amino acid sequence. Reads were filtered by Hamming distance, thresholded by each sample's sequence error rate in mapped regions. The public reads were run again by TCRdb, first through fastp at Q25 and then through MiXCR, and only productive beta chains were kept. A single entry per CDR3 protein holds the most common genes and DNA from its merged rows. The V and J calls and clone size come from TCRdb's table, not from the authors' own analysis. The sample includes around 180,000 distinct CDR3 sequences, with about 40% observed a single time. The leading ten clones occupy roughly 5.2% of the sample.

The CDR1 and CDR2 encoded by the germline V gene (reference sequence) are GTSNPN and SVGIG. From cysteine to phenylalanine, the CDR3 is 13 amino acids long. Of the read, only the CDR3 DNA is kept; its 39 bases are in frame from base 1. V loses 7 bases at its end and J loses 1 base; junction bases beyond the gene matches: 3. This clonotype was detected only a few times. Its specific antigen is unknown. No quality values exist for individual bases; no much larger clone is one base distant. Sequenced input: glioma tissue, nonneoplastic brain tissue, or PBMCs (not recorded which). The rearrangement joined TRBV30 to TRBJ2-1; the junction holds 8 bases that match TRBD1. This clonotype was obtained from a human donor with low-grade glioma or glioblastoma, undergoing nonglioma brain surgery, or in good health (not recorded which). The CDR3 amino acid sequence is: CASTGGSYNEQFF. The sequenced DNA is TGTGCCTCCACAGGGGGGTCCTACAATGAGCAGTTCTTC.